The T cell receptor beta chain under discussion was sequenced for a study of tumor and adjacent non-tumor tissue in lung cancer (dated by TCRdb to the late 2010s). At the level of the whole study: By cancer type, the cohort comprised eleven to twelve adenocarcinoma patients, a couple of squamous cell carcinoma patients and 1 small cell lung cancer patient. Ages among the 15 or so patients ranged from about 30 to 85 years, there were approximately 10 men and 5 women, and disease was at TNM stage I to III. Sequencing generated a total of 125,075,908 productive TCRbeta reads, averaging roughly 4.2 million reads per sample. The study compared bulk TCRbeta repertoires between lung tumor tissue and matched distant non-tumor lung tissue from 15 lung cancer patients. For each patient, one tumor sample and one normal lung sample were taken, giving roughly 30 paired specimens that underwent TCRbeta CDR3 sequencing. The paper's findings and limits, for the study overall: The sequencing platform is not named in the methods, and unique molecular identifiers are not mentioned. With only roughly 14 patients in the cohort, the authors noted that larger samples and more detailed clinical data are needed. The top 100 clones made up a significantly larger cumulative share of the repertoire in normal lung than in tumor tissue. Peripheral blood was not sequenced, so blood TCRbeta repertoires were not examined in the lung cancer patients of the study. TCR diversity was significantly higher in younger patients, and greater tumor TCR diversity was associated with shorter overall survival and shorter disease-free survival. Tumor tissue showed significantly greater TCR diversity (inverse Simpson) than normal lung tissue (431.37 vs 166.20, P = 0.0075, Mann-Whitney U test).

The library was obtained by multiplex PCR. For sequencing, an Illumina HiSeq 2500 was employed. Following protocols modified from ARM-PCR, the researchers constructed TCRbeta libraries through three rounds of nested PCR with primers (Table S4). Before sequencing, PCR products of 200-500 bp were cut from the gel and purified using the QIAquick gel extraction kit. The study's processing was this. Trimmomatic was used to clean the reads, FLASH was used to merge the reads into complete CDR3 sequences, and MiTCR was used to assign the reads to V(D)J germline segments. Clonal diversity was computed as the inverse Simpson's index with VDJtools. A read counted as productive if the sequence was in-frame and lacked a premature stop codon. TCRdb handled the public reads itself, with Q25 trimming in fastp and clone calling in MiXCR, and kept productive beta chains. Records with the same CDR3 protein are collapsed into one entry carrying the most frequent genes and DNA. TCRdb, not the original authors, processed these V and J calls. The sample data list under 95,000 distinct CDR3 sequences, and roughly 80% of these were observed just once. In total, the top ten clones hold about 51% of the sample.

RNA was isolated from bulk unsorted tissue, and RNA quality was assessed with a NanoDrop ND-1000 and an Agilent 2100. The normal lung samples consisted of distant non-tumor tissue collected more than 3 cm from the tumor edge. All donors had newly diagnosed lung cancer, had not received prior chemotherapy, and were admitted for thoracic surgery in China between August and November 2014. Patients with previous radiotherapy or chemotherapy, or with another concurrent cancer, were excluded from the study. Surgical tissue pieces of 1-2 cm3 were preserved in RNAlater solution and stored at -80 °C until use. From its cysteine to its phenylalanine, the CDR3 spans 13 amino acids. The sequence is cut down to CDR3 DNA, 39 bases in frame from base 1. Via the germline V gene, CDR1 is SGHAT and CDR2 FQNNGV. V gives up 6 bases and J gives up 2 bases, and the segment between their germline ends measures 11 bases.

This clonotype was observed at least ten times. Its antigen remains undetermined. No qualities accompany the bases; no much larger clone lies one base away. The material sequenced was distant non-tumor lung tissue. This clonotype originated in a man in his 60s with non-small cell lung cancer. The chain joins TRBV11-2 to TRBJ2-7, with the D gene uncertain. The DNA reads TGTGCCAGCAGGGGAACCGCGACCTACGAGCAGTACTTC. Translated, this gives CASRGTATYEQYF.